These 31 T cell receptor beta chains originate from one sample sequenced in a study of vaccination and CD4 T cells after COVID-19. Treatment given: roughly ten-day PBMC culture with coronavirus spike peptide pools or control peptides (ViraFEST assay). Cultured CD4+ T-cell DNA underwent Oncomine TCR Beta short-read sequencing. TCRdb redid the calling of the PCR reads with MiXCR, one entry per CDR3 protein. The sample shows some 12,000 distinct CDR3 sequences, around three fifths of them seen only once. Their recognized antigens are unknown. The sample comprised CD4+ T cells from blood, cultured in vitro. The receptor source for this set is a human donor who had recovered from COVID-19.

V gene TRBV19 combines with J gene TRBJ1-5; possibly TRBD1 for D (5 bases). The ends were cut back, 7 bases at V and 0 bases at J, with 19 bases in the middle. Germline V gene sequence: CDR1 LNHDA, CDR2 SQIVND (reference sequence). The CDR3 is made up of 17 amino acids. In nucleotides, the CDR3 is TGTGCCAGTAATTCCCCGAGCAGGGAAATTAGCAATCAGCCCCAGCATTTT. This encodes CASNSPSREISNQPQHF.

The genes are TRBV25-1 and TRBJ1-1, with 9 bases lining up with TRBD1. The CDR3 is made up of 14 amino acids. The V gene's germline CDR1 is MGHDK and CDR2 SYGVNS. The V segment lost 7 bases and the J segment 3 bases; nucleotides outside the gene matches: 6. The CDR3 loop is CASTTGGSHTEAFF. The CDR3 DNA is TGTGCCAGCACGACAGGGGGAAGTCACACTGAAGCTTTCTTT.

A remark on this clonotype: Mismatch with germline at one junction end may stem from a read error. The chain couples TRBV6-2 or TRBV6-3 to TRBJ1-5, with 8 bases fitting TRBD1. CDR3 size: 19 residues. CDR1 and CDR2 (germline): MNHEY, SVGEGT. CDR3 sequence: CAGSYPAGQGFNSNQPQHF. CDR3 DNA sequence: TGTGCCGGCAGTTACCCAGCCGGACAGGGATTTAATAGCAATCAGCCCCAGCATTTT.

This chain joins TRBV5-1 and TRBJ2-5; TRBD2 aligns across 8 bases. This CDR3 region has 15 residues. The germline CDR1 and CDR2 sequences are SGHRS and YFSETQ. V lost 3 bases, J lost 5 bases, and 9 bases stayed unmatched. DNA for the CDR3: TGCGCCAGCAGCTCGTTCCGGGGGGGTGCGGAGACCCAGTACTTC. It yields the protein CASSSFRGGAETQYF. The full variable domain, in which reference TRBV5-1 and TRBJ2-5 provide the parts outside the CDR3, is KAGVTQTPRYLIKTRGQQVTLSCSPISGHRSVSWYQQTPGQGLQFLFEYFSETQRNKGNFPGRFSGRQFSNSRSEMNVSTLELGDSALYLCASSSFRGGAETQYFGPGTRLLVL.

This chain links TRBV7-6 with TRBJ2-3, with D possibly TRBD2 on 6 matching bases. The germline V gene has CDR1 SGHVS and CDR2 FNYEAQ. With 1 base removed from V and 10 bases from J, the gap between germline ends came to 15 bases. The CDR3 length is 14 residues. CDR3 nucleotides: TGTGCCAGCAGCTTAGGTCCCTATGGGACTCCGCAGTATTTT. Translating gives CASSLGPYGTPQYF.

The CDR3 loop is CASSPLSVSGPNEQYF. The CDR3 DNA sequence: TGTGCCAGCTCTCCCCTCAGCGTTAGCGGGCCCAACGAGCAGTACTTC. The rearrangement joins TRBV18 to TRBJ2-7; 7 bases map to TRBD2. The CDR3 sequence is 16 residues long. With V trimmed by 6 bases and J by 5 bases, 16 bases remained unmatched. Germline CDR1 reads KGHSH; CDR2 reads LQKENI.

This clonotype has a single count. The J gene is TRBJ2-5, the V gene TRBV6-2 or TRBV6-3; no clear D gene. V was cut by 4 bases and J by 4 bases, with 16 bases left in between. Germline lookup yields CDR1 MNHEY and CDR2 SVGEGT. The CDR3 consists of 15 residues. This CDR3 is CASSSPWSPGETQYF. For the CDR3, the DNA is TGTGCCAGCAGTTCCCCGTGGAGTCCGGGAGAGACCCAGTACTTC.

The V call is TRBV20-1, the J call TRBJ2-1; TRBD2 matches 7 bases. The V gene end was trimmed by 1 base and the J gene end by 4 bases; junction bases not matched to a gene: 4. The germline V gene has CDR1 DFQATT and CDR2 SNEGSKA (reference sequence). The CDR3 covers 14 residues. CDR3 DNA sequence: TGCAGTGCTAGAGCGGCTAGCGGATACAATGAGCAGTTCTTC. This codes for CSARAASGYNEQFF.

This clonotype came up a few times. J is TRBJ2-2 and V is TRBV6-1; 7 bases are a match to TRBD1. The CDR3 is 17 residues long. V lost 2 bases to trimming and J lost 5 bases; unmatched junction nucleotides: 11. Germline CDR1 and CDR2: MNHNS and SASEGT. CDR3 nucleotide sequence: TGTGCCAGCAGTGAAATCCTCAGGGGGACACTTACCGGGGAGCTGTTTTTT. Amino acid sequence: CASSEILRGTLTGELFF.

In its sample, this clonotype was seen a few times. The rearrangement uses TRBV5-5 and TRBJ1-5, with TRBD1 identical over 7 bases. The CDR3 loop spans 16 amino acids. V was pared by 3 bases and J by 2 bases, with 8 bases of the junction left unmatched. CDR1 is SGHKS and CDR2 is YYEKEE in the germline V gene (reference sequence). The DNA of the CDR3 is TGTGCCAGCAGCTCCCGAGACAGGGTACGCAATCAGCCCCAGCATTTT. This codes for CASSSRDRVRNQPQHF.

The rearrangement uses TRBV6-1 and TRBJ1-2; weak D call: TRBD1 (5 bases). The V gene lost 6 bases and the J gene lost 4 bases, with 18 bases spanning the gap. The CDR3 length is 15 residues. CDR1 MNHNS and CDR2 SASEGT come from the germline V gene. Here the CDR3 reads CASSLRGDGVYGYTF. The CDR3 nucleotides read TGTGCCAGCAGCCTTAGAGGGGATGGAGTCTATGGCTACACCTTC.

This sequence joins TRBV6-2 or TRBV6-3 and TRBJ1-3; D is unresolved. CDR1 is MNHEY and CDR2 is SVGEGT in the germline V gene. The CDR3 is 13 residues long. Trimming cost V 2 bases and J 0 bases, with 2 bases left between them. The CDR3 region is CASSYSSGNTIYF. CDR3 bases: TGTGCCAGCAGTTACAGCTCTGGAAACACCATATATTTT.

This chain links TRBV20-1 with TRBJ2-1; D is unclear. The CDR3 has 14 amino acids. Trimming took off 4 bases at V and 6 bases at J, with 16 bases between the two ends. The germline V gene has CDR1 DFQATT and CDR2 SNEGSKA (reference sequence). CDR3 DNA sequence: TGCAGTGCTAATCGTCAGGTACAATTCAATGAGCAGTTCTTC. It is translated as CSANRQVQFNEQFF.

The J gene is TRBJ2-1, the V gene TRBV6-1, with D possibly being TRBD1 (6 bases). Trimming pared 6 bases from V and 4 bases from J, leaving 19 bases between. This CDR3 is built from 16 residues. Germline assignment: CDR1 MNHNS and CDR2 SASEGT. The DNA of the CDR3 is TGTGCCAGCAGCAGTTCAGGGGCTAGGGGGTACAATGAGCAGTTCTTC. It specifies CASSSSGARGYNEQFF.

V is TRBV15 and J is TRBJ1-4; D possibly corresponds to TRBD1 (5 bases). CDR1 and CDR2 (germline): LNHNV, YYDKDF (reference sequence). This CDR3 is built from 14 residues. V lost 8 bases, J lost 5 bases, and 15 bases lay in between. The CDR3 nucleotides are TGTGCCACCGGACTGACAGTGGAAAATGAAAAACTGTTTTTT. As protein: CATGLTVENEKLFF.

This CDR3 is CASSLAPGGFGELFF. CDR3 coding DNA: TGTGCCAGCAGCTTAGCGCCGGGGGGCTTCGGGGAGCTGTTTTTT. This chain connects TRBV7-9 to TRBJ2-2, with D possibly matching TRBD2 (7 bases). CDR3 length: 15 amino acids. The V and J ends lost 0 bases and 7 bases respectively, with 12 bases between them. The germline V gene encodes CDR1 SEHNR and CDR2 FQNEAQ (reference sequence).

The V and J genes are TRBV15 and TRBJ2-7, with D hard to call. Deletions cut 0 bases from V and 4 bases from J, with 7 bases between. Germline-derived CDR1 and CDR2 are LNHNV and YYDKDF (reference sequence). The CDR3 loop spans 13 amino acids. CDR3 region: CATSRDPAYEQYF. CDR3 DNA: TGTGCCACCAGCAGAGACCCGGCATACGAGCAGTACTTC.

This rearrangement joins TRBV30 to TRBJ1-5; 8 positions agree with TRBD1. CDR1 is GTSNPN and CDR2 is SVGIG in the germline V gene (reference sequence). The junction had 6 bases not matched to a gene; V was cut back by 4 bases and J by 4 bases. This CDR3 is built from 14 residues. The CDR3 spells CAWNAGGRNQPQHF. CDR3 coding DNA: TGTGCCTGGAATGCAGGGGGCCGAAATCAGCCCCAGCATTTT.

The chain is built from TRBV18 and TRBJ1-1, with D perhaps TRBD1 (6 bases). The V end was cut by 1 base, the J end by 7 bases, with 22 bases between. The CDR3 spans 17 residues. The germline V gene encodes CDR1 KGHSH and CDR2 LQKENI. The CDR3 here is CASSPRSPYQGTDEAFF. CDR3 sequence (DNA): TGTGCCAGCTCACCACGGTCTCCTTACCAGGGGACGGATGAAGCTTTCTTT.

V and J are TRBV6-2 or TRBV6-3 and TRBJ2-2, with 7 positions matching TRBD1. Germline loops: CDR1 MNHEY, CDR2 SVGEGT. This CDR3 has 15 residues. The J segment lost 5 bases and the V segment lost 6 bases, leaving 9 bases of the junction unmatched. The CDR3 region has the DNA TGTGCCAGCAGGGAATACAGGGGTGTGACCGGGGAGCTGTTTTTT. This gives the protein CASREYRGVTGELFF.

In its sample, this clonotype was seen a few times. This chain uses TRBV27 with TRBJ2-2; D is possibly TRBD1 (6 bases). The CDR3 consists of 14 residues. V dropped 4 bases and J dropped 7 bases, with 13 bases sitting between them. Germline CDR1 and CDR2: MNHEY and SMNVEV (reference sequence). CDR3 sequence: CASSSQQGDGELFF. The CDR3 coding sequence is TGTGCCAGCAGTTCTCAACAGGGTGACGGGGAGCTGTTTTTT.

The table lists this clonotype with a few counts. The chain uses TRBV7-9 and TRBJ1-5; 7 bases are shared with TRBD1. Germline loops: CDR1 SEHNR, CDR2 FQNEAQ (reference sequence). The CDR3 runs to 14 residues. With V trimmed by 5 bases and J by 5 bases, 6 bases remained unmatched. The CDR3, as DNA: TGTGCCAGCAGCCAAGGGGGGACAGATCAGCCCCAGCATTTT. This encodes CASSQGGTDQPQHF. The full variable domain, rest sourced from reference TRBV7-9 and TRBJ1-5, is DTGVSQNPRHKITKRGQNVTFRCDPISEHNRLYWYRQTLGQGPEFLTYFQNEAQLEKSRLLSDRFSAERPKGSFSTLEIQRTEQGDSAMYLCASSQGGTDQPQHFGDGTRLSIL.

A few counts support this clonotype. This chain's CDR3 is CATSSDGLYGYTF. The CDR3, as DNA: TGTGCCACCAGCAGTGACGGACTCTATGGCTACACCTTC. The chain employs TRBV15 and TRBJ1-2; the D is unclear. V was cut by 3 bases and J by 4 bases, with 9 bases left in between. CDR1 is LNHNV and CDR2 is YYDKDF in the germline V gene (reference sequence). The CDR3 totals 13 residues.

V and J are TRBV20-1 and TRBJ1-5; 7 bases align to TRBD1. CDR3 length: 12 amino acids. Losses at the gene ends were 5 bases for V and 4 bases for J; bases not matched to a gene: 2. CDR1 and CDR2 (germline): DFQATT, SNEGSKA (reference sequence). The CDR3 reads CSARTGNQPQHF. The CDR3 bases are TGCAGTGCTCGGACAGGTAATCAGCCCCAGCATTTT.

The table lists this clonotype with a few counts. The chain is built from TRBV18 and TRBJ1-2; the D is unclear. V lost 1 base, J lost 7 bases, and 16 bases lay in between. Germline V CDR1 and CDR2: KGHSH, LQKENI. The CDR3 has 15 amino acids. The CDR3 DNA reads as TGTGCCAGCTCACCACGCACGGTCGGGCATGGTGGCTACACCTTC. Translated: CASSPRTVGHGGYTF.

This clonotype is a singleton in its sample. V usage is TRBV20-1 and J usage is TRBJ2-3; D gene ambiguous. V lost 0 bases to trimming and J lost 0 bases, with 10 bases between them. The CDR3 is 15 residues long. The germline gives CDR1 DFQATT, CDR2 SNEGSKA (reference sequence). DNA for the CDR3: TGCAGTGCTAGAGATCGGGTAACTAGCACAGATACGCAGTATTTT. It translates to CSARDRVTSTDTQYF.

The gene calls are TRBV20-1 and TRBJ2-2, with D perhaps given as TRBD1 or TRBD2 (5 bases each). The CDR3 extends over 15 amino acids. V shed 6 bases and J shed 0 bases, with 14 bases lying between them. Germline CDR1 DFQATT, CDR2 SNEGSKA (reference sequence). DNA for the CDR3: TGCAGTGCGACCCCCTGGGACGCGAACACCGGGGAGCTGTTTTTT. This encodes CSATPWDANTGELFF.

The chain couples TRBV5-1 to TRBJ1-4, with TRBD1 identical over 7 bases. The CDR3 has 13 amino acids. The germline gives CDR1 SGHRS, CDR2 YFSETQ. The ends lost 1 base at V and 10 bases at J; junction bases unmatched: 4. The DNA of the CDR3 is TGCGCCAGCAGCTTGCTAAGGACAGGAAAACTGTTTTTT. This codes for CASSLLRTGKLFF.

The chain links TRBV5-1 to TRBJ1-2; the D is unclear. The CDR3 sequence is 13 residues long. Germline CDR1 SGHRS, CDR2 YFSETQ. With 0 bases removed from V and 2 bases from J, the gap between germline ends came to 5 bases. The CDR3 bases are TGCGCCAGCAGCTTGGAAGGGAACTATGGCTACACCTTC. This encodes CASSLEGNYGYTF.

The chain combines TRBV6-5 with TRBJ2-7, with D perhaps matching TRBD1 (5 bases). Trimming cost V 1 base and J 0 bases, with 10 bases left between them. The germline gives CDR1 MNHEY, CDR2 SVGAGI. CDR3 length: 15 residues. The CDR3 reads CASSYWGLSSYEQYF. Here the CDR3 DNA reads TGTGCCAGCAGTTACTGGGGCCTTAGCTCCTACGAGCAGTACTTC.

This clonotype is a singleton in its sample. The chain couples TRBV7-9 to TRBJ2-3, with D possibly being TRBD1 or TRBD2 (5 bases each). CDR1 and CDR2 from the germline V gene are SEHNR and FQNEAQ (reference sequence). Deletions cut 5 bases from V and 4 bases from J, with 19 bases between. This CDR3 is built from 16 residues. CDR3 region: CASSPPTSRGADTQYF. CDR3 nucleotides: TGTGCCAGCAGCCCCCCCACGTCTCGGGGCGCAGATACGCAGTATTTT.